A single sample is the source of the 30 T cell receptor beta chains below, sequenced in a study of OX40 agonist ivuxolimab in advanced cancers. Some clones are missing from TCRdb's copy, which holds only in-frame ones; the method was immunoSEQ multiplex PCR. The sample carries around 31,000 clones, approximately 86% recorded once. The specimen was CD4+ or CD8+ T cells sorted from blood, collected in a trial of the OX40 agonist ivuxolimab. The receptors were sampled from an adult with an advanced solid tumor such as melanoma, head and neck, liver or kidney cancer.

The chain couples TRBV19 to TRBJ2-2; 11 bases align to TRBD2. Germline V gene data show CDR1 as LNHDA and CDR2 as SQIVND (reference sequence). This CDR3 spans 18 amino acids. Trimming removed 1 base from V and 3 bases from J; junction bases left unmatched: 7. The CDR3 loop is CASSIAASGRWDTGELFF. The CDR3 coding sequence is TGTGCCAGTAGTATAGCCGCTAGCGGGAGGTGGGACACCGGGGAGCTGTTTTTT.

The J gene is TRBJ2-2, the V gene TRBV6-4, with 8 nucleotides matching TRBD1. This CDR3 has 16 amino acids. The germline V gene has CDR1 MRHNA and CDR2 SNTAGT. The J segment lost 2 bases and the V segment lost 0 bases, leaving 2 bases of the junction unmatched. The DNA of the CDR3 is TGTGCCAGCAGTGACTCGGACAGGGTAAACACCGGGGAGCTGTTTTTT. It specifies CASSDSDRVNTGELFF.

V and J are TRBV28 and TRBJ2-5, with 7 bases identical to TRBD1. Looked up from germline, CDR1 is MDHEN and CDR2 is SYDVKM. The CDR3 is 14 residues long. V gave up 2 bases and J gave up 3 bases; unmatched junction bases: 3. In DNA, the CDR3 is TGTGCCAGCAGTTTAGCCACAGGGGAAGAGACCCAGTACTTC. It translates to CASSLATGEETQYF.

The table lists this clone with a count of one. The chain links TRBV29-1 to TRBJ2-3; 8 bases map to TRBD2. With V trimmed by 6 bases and J by 0 bases, 5 bases remained unmatched. This CDR3 has 14 amino acids. Germline V lookup: CDR1 SQVTM, CDR2 ANQGSEA. CDR3 in amino acids: CSVVLAVSTDTQYF. CDR3 DNA sequence: TGCAGCGTCGTACTAGCGGTTAGCACAGATACGCAGTATTTT.

This chain's CDR3 is CATKTQNTEAFF. CDR3 DNA: TGTGCCACCAAGACACAAAACACTGAAGCTTTCTTT. The chain uses TRBV6-5 and TRBJ1-1; D is uncertain. Germline-derived CDR1 and CDR2 are MNHEY and SVGAGI. Trimming left V 10 bases short and J 2 bases short, with 11 bases between. The CDR3 loop spans 12 amino acids.

The V call is TRBV7-3, the J call TRBJ2-3; D gene unclear. Germline V gene lookup returns CDR1 SGHTA and CDR2 FQGTGA. This CDR3 comprises 13 residues. V lost 4 bases and J 6 bases, leaving 11 bases between the germline ends. This CDR3 is CASSSHTLDTQYF. In DNA form, the CDR3 reads TGTGCCAGCAGCTCCCACACCTTGGATACGCAGTATTTT.

This clone was picked up one time. V is TRBV29-1 and J is TRBJ2-2; perhaps D is TRBD1 or TRBD2 (5 bases each). The CDR3 is made up of 13 amino acids. The germline CDR1 and CDR2 sequences are SQVTM and ANQGSEA. V was cut by 2 bases and J by 4 bases, with 8 bases left in between. The CDR3 sequence is CSVEWGTTGELFF. CDR3 in DNA: TGCAGCGTTGAATGGGGGACCACCGGGGAGCTGTTTTTT.

This chain links TRBV5-1 with TRBJ2-1; weak D call: TRBD2 (5 bases). Germline CDR1 reads SGHRS; CDR2 reads YFSETQ. V was cut by 8 bases and J by 7 bases, with 16 bases left in between. This CDR3 is built from 13 residues. CDR3 bases: TGCGCCAGTCGGCCGGTGGAGGAAAATGAGCAGTTCTTC. This sequence encodes CASRPVEENEQFF.

The V and J genes are TRBV27 and TRBJ1-5; no reliable D call. Germline CDR1 and CDR2: MNHEY and SMNVEV (reference sequence). The CDR3 length is 15 residues. Trimming took 2 bases from V and 0 from J, leaving 8 bases between them. The CDR3, as DNA: TGTGCCAGCAGTTTAGCTGGGTATAGCAATCAGCCCCAGCATTTT. As protein: CASSLAGYSNQPQHF.

The chain couples TRBV2 to TRBJ2-1; maybe TRBD2 (6 bases). CDR1 is SNHLY and CDR2 is FYNNEI in the germline V gene. The CDR3 runs 13 residues. V was pared by 3 bases and J by 4 bases, with 7 bases between. CDR3 DNA: TGTGCCAGCAGTGATGCGGGGTACAATGAGCAGTTCTTC. It is translated as CASSDAGYNEQFF.

The gene calls are TRBV7-4 and TRBJ1-2; D remains ambiguous. Trimming took off 3 bases at V and 6 bases at J, with 8 bases between the two ends. CDR1 and CDR2 (germline): SGHVT, SQSDAQ. The CDR3 totals 12 residues. CDR3 DNA sequence: TGTGCCAGCAGCTTCAGGAATAATGGCTACACCTTC. Its protein product is CASSFRNNGYTF.

CDR3: CASSTGAGGSQPQHF. CDR3 DNA sequence: TGTGCCAGTAGTACAGGGGCAGGGGGCAGTCAGCCCCAGCATTTT. The chain has TRBV19 and TRBJ1-5; TRBD1 aligns across 8 bases. The ends lost 4 bases at V and 6 bases at J; junction bases unmatched: 8. Germline CDR1 and CDR2: LNHDA and SQIVND (reference sequence). The CDR3 covers 15 residues.

This clone showed up just a few times. The CDR3 DNA sequence: TGTGCCAGCAGCTTAGCGGTGATGAACTACGAGCAGTACTTC. Residues: CASSLAVMNYEQYF. This chain connects TRBV5-6 to TRBJ2-7, with D possibly TRBD2 on 5 matching bases. V gave up 2 bases and J gave up 3 bases, with 12 bases separating them. Looked up from germline, CDR1 is SGHDT and CDR2 is YYEEEE. CDR3 length: 14 residues.

V is TRBV6-4 and J is TRBJ2-3, with TRBD2 matching over 9 bases. The CDR3 covers 16 residues. Per the germline V gene, CDR1 is MRHNA and CDR2 is SNTAGT. J was trimmed by 4 bases and V by 0 bases; bases with no gene match: 5. CDR3 loop: CASSDSVAGGADTQYF. The CDR3 coding sequence is TGTGCCAGCAGTGACTCCGTGGCGGGAGGGGCAGATACGCAGTATTTT.

V is TRBV9 and J is TRBJ2-1, with 11 bases fitting TRBD1. Germline assignment: CDR1 SGDLS and CDR2 YYNGEE. The CDR3 extends over 15 amino acids. J gave up 3 bases and V 4 bases, and 3 bases lay outside the gene matches. The CDR3, as DNA: TGTGCCAGCAGCACGGACAGGGGGCTCTACAATGAGCAGTTCTTC. It is translated as CASSTDRGLYNEQFF.

This clone was detected only a few times. For the CDR3, the DNA is TGTGCCAGCAGCTTAGGGCCAAGGGAGTCTGGGGCCAACGTCCTGACTTTC. Translated: CASSLGPRESGANVLTF. The chain couples TRBV7-3 to TRBJ2-6, with D maybe TRBD2 (5 bases). With 2 bases removed from V and 1 base from J, the gap between germline ends came to 12 bases. The CDR3 contains 17 residues. Germline V gene data show CDR1 as SGHTA and CDR2 as FQGTGA.

This clone was detected only once. The V and J genes are TRBV27 and TRBJ1-2; TRBD1 matches 7 bases. V lost 0 bases and J lost 4; bases outside the gene matches: 14. Germline CDR1 MNHEY, CDR2 SMNVEV (reference sequence). The CDR3 loop spans 18 amino acids. CDR3 residues: CASSLSKFTTGLVYGYTF. The CDR3 DNA follows: TGTGCCAGCAGTTTATCGAAGTTCACGACAGGGCTTGTCTATGGCTACACCTTC.

The chain employs TRBV6-4 and TRBJ2-3; no clear D gene. The CDR3 length is 13 residues. V lost 2 bases, J lost 6 bases, and 9 bases lay in between. From germline, CDR1 is MRHNA and CDR2 SNTAGT. CDR3 loop: CASSDTPRDTQYF. The CDR3 DNA reads as TGTGCCAGCAGTGACACACCTCGGGATACGCAGTATTTT.

V is TRBV4-1 and J is TRBJ2-7, with 7 bases that match TRBD2. This CDR3 contains 14 residues. Per the germline V gene, CDR1 is MGHRA and CDR2 is YSYEKL. V shed 1 base and J 5 bases; nucleotides not matched to a gene: 5. CDR3: CASSQVSGVDEQYF. CDR3 DNA sequence: TGCGCCAGCAGCCAAGTCAGCGGGGTGGACGAGCAGTACTTC.

This chain links TRBV19 with TRBJ2-1, with D maybe TRBD2 (5 bases). V was pared by 3 bases and J by 5 bases, with 8 bases between. This CDR3 has 13 residues. CDR1 is LNHDA, CDR2 SQIVND, per germline (reference sequence). This CDR3 reads CASSIGLNNEQFF. CDR3 coding DNA: TGTGCCAGTAGTATCGGACTGAACAATGAGCAGTTCTTC.

V and J are TRBV29-1 and TRBJ2-2; 7 bases agree with TRBD1. The CDR3 is made up of 13 amino acids. Unmatched junction bases numbered 1, after V lost 4 bases and J lost 2 bases. From germline, CDR1 is SQVTM and CDR2 ANQGSEA. CDR3 loop: CSVAGGNTGELFF. In nucleotides, the CDR3 is TGCAGCGTTGCAGGGGGTAACACCGGGGAGCTGTTTTTT.

V and J are TRBV9 and TRBJ2-1; 7 bases fit TRBD1. V lost 0 bases and J lost 5; bases outside the gene matches: 5. CDR1 is SGDLS and CDR2 is YYNGEE in the germline V gene. CDR3 size: 15 residues. CDR3 in DNA: TGTGCCAGCAGCGTAGGAGACAGGGTCCACAATGAGCAGTTCTTC. Protein product: CASSVGDRVHNEQFF. Full variable domain (rest looked up from reference TRBV9 and TRBJ2-1): DSGVTQTPKHLITATGQRVTLRCSPRSGDLSVYWYQQSLDQGLQFLIQYYNGEERAKGNILERFSAQQFPDLHSELNLSSLELGDSALYFCASSVGDRVHNEQFFGPGTRLTVL.

This clone was seen more than once but under ten times. V gene TRBV6-4 combines with J gene TRBJ2-2, with D perhaps TRBD1 (6 bases). The germline V and J ends were trimmed by 0 bases and 1 base, with 6 bases remaining between them. CDR3 length: 15 amino acids. The V gene's germline CDR1 is MRHNA and CDR2 SNTAGT. CDR3 sequence: CASSDSGGNTGELFF. The DNA for the CDR3 is TGTGCCAGCAGTGACTCAGGGGGGAACACCGGGGAGCTGTTTTTT.

The CDR3 is CSVAVRDRGHEQYF. The CDR3 DNA is TGCAGCGTCGCCGTCCGGGACAGGGGTCACGAGCAGTACTTC. J is TRBJ2-7 and V is TRBV29-1; 10 bases match TRBD1. Losses at the gene ends were 6 bases for V and 5 bases for J; bases not matched to a gene: 10. The germline CDR1 and CDR2 sequences are SQVTM and ANQGSEA. The CDR3 runs 14 residues.

This sequence joins TRBV5-6 and TRBJ2-5, with 11 bases lining up with TRBD2. The CDR3 is 17 amino acids. J gave up 4 bases and V 1 base, and 9 bases lay outside the gene matches. In germline, CDR1 is SGHDT, CDR2 YYEEEE. CDR3 nucleotides: TGTGCCAGCAGCTTGTTAATCGGACTAGCGGGTTTAGAGACCCAGTACTTC. Translated: CASSLLIGLAGLETQYF.

The rearrangement uses TRBV9 and TRBJ2-3; no clear D gene. The CDR3 runs 13 residues. Per the germline V gene, CDR1 is SGDLS and CDR2 is YYNGEE. Trimming stripped 1 base from V and 2 bases from J, with 5 bases between. The CDR3 sequence is CASSVYITDTQYF. CDR3 sequence (DNA): TGTGCCAGCAGCGTATACATCACAGATACGCAGTATTTT. The variable domain in full, with the rest retrieved from reference TRBV9 and TRBJ2-3, is DSGVTQTPKHLITATGQRVTLRCSPRSGDLSVYWYQQSLDQGLQFLIQYYNGEERAKGNILERFSAQQFPDLHSELNLSSLELGDSALYFCASSVYITDTQYFGPGTRLTVL.

This clone was detected only once. The rearrangement uses TRBV28 and TRBJ1-1, with D possibly matching TRBD1 (5 bases). Trimming left V 7 bases short and J 4 bases short, with 16 bases between. The V gene's germline CDR1 is MDHEN and CDR2 SYDVKM. This CDR3 is 14 amino acids long. The CDR3 reads CASIPAAGPTEAFF. CDR3 nucleotides: TGTGCCAGCATCCCCGCGGCAGGGCCCACTGAAGCTTTCTTT. Supplemented by reference TRBV28 and TRBJ1-1, the full variable domain reads DVKVTQSSRYLVKRTGEKVFLECVQDMDHENMFWYRQDPGLGLRLIYFSYDVKMKEKGDIPEGYSVSREKKERFSLILESASTNQTSMYLCASIPAAGPTEAFFGQGTRLTVV.

The V gene is TRBV18, the J gene TRBJ2-1; D call uncertain. V was shortened by 0 bases and J by 6 bases, with 9 bases between the two germline ends. CDR1 is KGHSH, CDR2 LQKENI, per germline. CDR3 length equals 14 residues. CDR3 sequence reads: CASSPPSGFNEQFF. In DNA, the CDR3 is TGTGCCAGCTCACCACCGTCAGGCTTCAATGAGCAGTTCTTC.

V is TRBV5-4 and J is TRBJ2-1; the match to TRBD1 covers 11 bases. The CDR3 covers 16 residues. In germline, CDR1 is SGHNT, CDR2 YYREEE (reference sequence). J gave up 8 bases and V 0 bases, and 7 bases lay outside the gene matches. CDR3 sequence reads: CASSLVGTGGRDEQFF. DNA for the CDR3: TGTGCCAGCAGCTTGGTAGGGACAGGGGGGAGAGATGAGCAGTTCTTC.

A word on this clone: At one of its ends the junction is not consistent with the germline gene, which may arise from a read error. This chain links TRBV15 with TRBJ2-7, with 9 positions matching TRBD1. From germline, CDR1 is LNHNV and CDR2 YYDKDF (reference sequence). The CDR3 totals 15 residues. The CDR3 coding sequence is TGTGTCACCAGCAGAGTTAGGGACAGGGTGAACGAGCAGTACTTC. Its translation: CVTSRVRDRVNEQYF.